The 30 T cell receptor beta chains below all came from one sample that was sequenced in a study of CD8 T cells in ankylosing spondylitis. Whole-study findings and limits: Seemingly distinctive of ankylosing spondylitis blood was a TCR beta motif formed by eight highly homologous variants.

Their recognized antigens are unknown. MiXCR was run by TCRdb on the 5' RACE reads, yielding one entry per CDR3 protein. The sample has roughly 440,000 distinct CDR3 sequences; approximately 17% are singletons. Sequencing was carried out using blood, either unsorted or a sorted T cell fraction (not recorded which). The receptors originated from a male donor with ankylosing spondylitis.

The chain joins TRBV9 to TRBJ2-3; possible D gene TRBD1, 5 bases. The V gene's germline CDR1 is SGDLS and CDR2 YYNGEE. V was shortened by 0 bases and J by 8 bases, with 13 bases between the two germline ends. CDR3 length equals 14 residues. CDR3 in amino acids: CASSVGSGQGTQYF. Here the CDR3 DNA reads TGTGCCAGCAGCGTAGGGTCTGGTCAGGGTACGCAGTATTTT.

The J gene is TRBJ2-2, the V gene TRBV4-1; 8 nucleotides agree with TRBD2. Germline CDR1 reads MGHRA; CDR2 reads YSYEKL. J lost 1 base, V lost 3 bases, and 7 bases had no gene match. The CDR3 extends over 17 amino acids. Here the CDR3 reads CASSQGTSGKNTGELFF. In DNA form, the CDR3 reads TGCGCCAGCAGCCAGGGTACTAGCGGAAAGAACACCGGGGAGCTGTTTTTT.

V usage is TRBV7-9 and J usage is TRBJ1-1; 8 bases map to TRBD1. J was trimmed by 10 bases and V by 5 bases; bases with no gene match: 12. CDR1 is SEHNR, CDR2 FQNEAQ, per germline (reference sequence). This CDR3 contains 14 residues. CDR3 loop: CASSPLDGQGLAFF. CDR3 coding DNA: TGTGCCAGCAGCCCCCTTGACGGACAGGGCCTAGCTTTCTTT.

CDR3 sequence reads: CASSYSNSGANVLTF. CDR3 in DNA: TGTGCCAGCAGTTACTCTAACTCTGGGGCCAACGTCCTGACTTTC. The chain links TRBV6-5 to TRBJ2-6; D ambiguous. The CDR3 has 15 amino acids. Germline-derived CDR1 and CDR2 are MNHEY and SVGAGI. Trimming took 0 bases from V and 0 from J, leaving 3 bases between them.

The chain has TRBV12-3 or TRBV12-4 and TRBJ2-1, with D maybe TRBD2 (5 bases). The CDR3 is 15 residues long. Deletions cut 1 base from V and 4 bases from J, with 11 bases between. In DNA form, the CDR3 reads TGTGCCAGCAGTTTAGACCCCCGGGGTTACAATGAGCAGTTCTTC. Translated, it gives CASSLDPRGYNEQFF.

This clonotype was observed a few times. V and J are TRBV3-1 and TRBJ2-1; the match to TRBD2 covers 16 bases. The ends lost 3 bases at V and 4 bases at J; junction bases unmatched: 12. Germline V CDR1 and CDR2: LGHDT, YNNKEL (reference sequence). The CDR3 sequence is 20 residues long. CDR3 loop: CASSQPGLAGGGSGYNEQFF. CDR3 nucleotide sequence: TGTGCCAGCAGCCAGCCGGGACTAGCGGGAGGGGGTTCAGGATACAATGAGCAGTTCTTC.

This clonotype was counted only a few times. V usage is TRBV5-1 and J usage is TRBJ1-4; the D gene is possibly TRBD1 (5 bases). Germline CDR1 SGHRS, CDR2 YFSETQ. CDR3 size: 15 residues. V was pared by 0 bases and J by 5 bases, with 11 bases between. This CDR3 is CASSLGQGENEKLFF. The CDR3 coding sequence is TGCGCCAGCAGCTTGGGGCAGGGCGAGAATGAAAAACTGTTTTTT.

This clonotype was observed many times. J is TRBJ1-1 and V is TRBV12-3 or TRBV12-4; D gene unclear. V lost 3 bases and J lost 4, with 9 bases in between. This CDR3 contains 13 residues. The CDR3 spells CASSFARFTEAFF. The CDR3 DNA reads TGTGCCAGCAGTTTCGCGAGGTTCACTGAAGCTTTCTTT.

This clonotype has at least ten counts. This chain connects TRBV7-2 to TRBJ2-1, with TRBD2 identical over 8 bases. V lost 4 bases, J lost 4 bases, and 9 bases stayed unmatched. The CDR3 length is 16 residues. Germline assignment: CDR1 SGHTA and CDR2 FQGNSA. The DNA for the CDR3 is TGTGCCAGCAGCTCAACGGGGGGGTACATTTACAATGAGCAGTTCTTC. It translates to CASSSTGGYIYNEQFF.

In this sample, this clonotype turned up a few times. The chain joins TRBV15 to TRBJ2-5, with a tentative D call TRBD2 (5 bases). The CDR3 has 12 amino acids. V shed 0 bases and J shed 9 bases, with 8 bases lying between them. The germline gives CDR1 LNHNV, CDR2 YYDKDF (reference sequence). The CDR3 DNA reads as TGTGCCACCAGCAGAGACGGACTGGCCCAGTACTTC. The encoded protein is CATSRDGLAQYF.

This clonotype was seen only a few times. The J gene is TRBJ1-4, the V gene TRBV27; D unclear. Germline CDR1 is MNHEY and CDR2 is SMNVEV (reference sequence). Trimming took 6 bases from V and 5 from J, leaving 13 bases between them. The CDR3 runs 14 residues. Here the CDR3 DNA reads TGTGCCAGCAGAGGACTGAATCTCAATGAAAAACTGTTTTTT. Protein sequence: CASRGLNLNEKLFF.

The V gene is TRBV27, the J gene TRBJ2-3; 7 bases line up with TRBD2. Germline V gene data show CDR1 as MNHEY and CDR2 as SMNVEV (reference sequence). The CDR3 length is 13 residues. V lost 5 bases, J lost 13 bases, and 12 bases stayed unmatched. The CDR3 nucleotides read TGTGCCAGCAGTCCCACGCGACGCGGGGGAGAGTATTTT. Its translation is CASSPTRRGGEYF.

The V call is TRBV3-1, the J call TRBJ2-5; a weak D match, TRBD2 (6 bases). Between the trimmed V and J ends, which lost 4 bases and 1 base, there was a span of 13 bases. The CDR3 has 15 residues. CDR1 is LGHDT and CDR2 is YNNKEL in the germline V gene (reference sequence). In DNA form, the CDR3 reads TGTGCCAGCAGCCCTACGGGTAGCGGCCAAGAGACCCAGTACTTC. Its protein product is CASSPTGSGQETQYF.

This clonotype was observed a few times. The genes are TRBV27 and TRBJ2-7; D is unclear. CDR3 size: 11 residues. Trimming removed 4 bases at V and 7 bases at J, with 8 bases between. Germline V gene lookup returns CDR1 MNHEY and CDR2 SMNVEV (reference sequence). CDR3 amino acids: CASSSPTEQYF. The CDR3 bases are TGTGCCAGCAGTTCCCCTACGGAGCAGTACTTC.

The chain couples TRBV5-1 to TRBJ2-5, with 7 bases that match TRBD2. The CDR3 covers 16 residues. Trimming removed 5 bases from V and 2 bases from J; junction bases left unmatched: 12. CDR1 and CDR2 (germline): SGHRS, YFSETQ. Here the CDR3 DNA reads TGCGCCAGCAGGAAATCTATGGGGACTAATCAAGAGACCCAGTACTTC. The encoded protein is CASRKSMGTNQETQYF.

There are a few counts of this clonotype. CDR3: CATSRDGRVNNIQYF. The CDR3 DNA sequence: TGTGCCACCAGCAGAGATGGGCGGGTGAATAACATTCAGTACTTC. The chain has TRBV15 and TRBJ2-4, with a weak D call TRBD2 (5 bases). There are 15 residues in the CDR3. In germline, CDR1 is LNHNV, CDR2 YYDKDF (reference sequence). The ends were cut back, 0 bases at V and 7 bases at J, with 13 bases in the middle.

This clonotype was picked up many times. The gene calls are TRBV5-1 and TRBJ1-2; D remains unclear. There are 14 residues in the CDR3. CDR1 SGHRS and CDR2 YFSETQ come from the germline V gene. V was cut by 0 bases and J by 4 bases, with 10 bases left in between. Written as DNA, the CDR3 is TGCGCCAGCAGCTTGGCAAGCCCTCTCTATGGCTACACCTTC. Its translation is CASSLASPLYGYTF.

V is TRBV7-2 and J is TRBJ2-7, with TRBD1 identical over 7 bases. V gave up 5 bases and J gave up 3 bases; unmatched junction bases: 4. Per the germline V gene, CDR1 is SGHTA and CDR2 is FQGNSA. CDR3 size: 13 residues. The DNA for the CDR3 is TGTGCCAGCAGCCGGGACAGATTCTACGAGCAGTACTTC. It codes for CASSRDRFYEQYF.

The J gene is TRBJ2-2, the V gene TRBV30; 7 bases line up with TRBD1. CDR1 and CDR2 (germline): GTSNPN, SVGIG (reference sequence). J gave up 6 bases and V 2 bases, and 3 bases lay outside the gene matches. The CDR3 loop spans 13 amino acids. The CDR3 sequence is CAWSNRGAGELFF. CDR3 nucleotide sequence: TGTGCCTGGAGTAACAGGGGAGCCGGGGAGCTGTTTTTT.

For the CDR3, the DNA is TGCGCCAGCGCAGATGGGGGGCTCCGAAACACCATATATTTT. Translated, it gives CASADGGLRNTIYF. The chain joins TRBV5-1 to TRBJ1-3; tentative D call: TRBD1 (6 bases). The germline V gene encodes CDR1 SGHRS and CDR2 YFSETQ. CDR3 length: 14 amino acids. V lost 7 bases to trimming and J lost 5 bases, with 16 bases between them.

The genes are TRBV5-6 and TRBJ1-2; unclear D gene. Germline CDR1 SGHDT, CDR2 YYEEEE. V was trimmed by 0 bases and J by 4 bases, leaving 7 bases between them. The CDR3 runs to 13 residues. Written as DNA, the CDR3 is TGTGCCAGCAGCTTGGCCTCAAGCTATGGCTACACCTTC. Translating it yields CASSLASSYGYTF.

This clonotype was picked up a small number of times. The genes are TRBV12-3 or TRBV12-4 and TRBJ2-5; D might be TRBD1 (6 bases). The V gene lost 4 bases and the J gene lost 7 bases, with 7 bases spanning the gap. The CDR3 has 11 amino acids. The CDR3 spells CASSWGRTQYF. CDR3 DNA sequence: TGTGCCAGCAGTTGGGGGCGGACCCAGTACTTC.

A few counts support this clonotype. J is TRBJ2-1 and V is TRBV28, with D perhaps TRBD2 (6 bases). The length of the CDR3 is 15 residues. Germline lookup yields CDR1 MDHEN and CDR2 SYDVKM. V lost 5 bases, J lost 3 bases, and 14 bases lay in between. The CDR3 bases are TGTGCCAGCAGTCTGACGGGAGTCCTCTACAATGAGCAGTTCTTC. It codes for CASSLTGVLYNEQFF.

V gene TRBV6-1 combines with J gene TRBJ2-7, with 7 bases that match TRBD1. V lost 6 bases, J lost 2 bases, and 7 bases stayed unmatched. The CDR3 is 14 residues long. Germline CDR1 MNHNS, CDR2 SASEGT. CDR3: CASSLRQGTYEQYF. CDR3 coding DNA: TGTGCCAGCAGCCTCAGACAGGGTACCTACGAGCAGTACTTC.

J is TRBJ1-5 and V is TRBV28; D ambiguous. Trimming took off 6 bases at V and 5 bases at J, with 17 bases between the two ends. Germline CDR1 MDHEN, CDR2 SYDVKM. The CDR3 extends over 15 amino acids. CDR3 amino acids: CASSPRPGLDQPQHF. CDR3 coding DNA: TGTGCCAGCAGCCCCCGCCCGGGATTGGATCAGCCCCAGCATTTT. The full variable domain, with the rest looked up from reference TRBV28 and TRBJ1-5, is DVKVTQSSRYLVKRTGEKVFLECVQDMDHENMFWYRQDPGLGLRLIYFSYDVKMKEKGDIPEGYSVSREKKERFSLILESASTNQTSMYLCASSPRPGLDQPQHFGDGTRLSIL.

This clonotype has more than one count but fewer than ten. The chain joins TRBV5-6 to TRBJ2-3, with TRBD2 matching 7 bases. Trimming cost V 4 bases and J 1 base; bases outside gene matches: 6. The germline V gene has CDR1 SGHDT and CDR2 YYEEEE. The CDR3 spans 15 residues. CDR3 sequence: CASSVPTSGTDTQYF. The CDR3 DNA reads TGTGCCAGCAGCGTCCCCACTAGCGGCACAGATACGCAGTATTTT.

The chain recombines TRBV27 with TRBJ1-2, with 8 positions matching TRBD1. Germline CDR1 MNHEY, CDR2 SMNVEV (reference sequence). The V and J ends lost 6 bases and 4 bases, in that order; junction bases with no gene match: 4. The CDR3 loop spans 13 amino acids. CDR3 sequence: CASRQGQGYGYTF. The CDR3 DNA sequence: TGTGCCAGCAGACAAGGACAGGGCTATGGCTACACCTTC.

The chain employs TRBV4-2 and TRBJ2-5; TRBD2 agrees at 8 bases. Germline V gene sequence: CDR1 LGHNA, CDR2 YNFKEQ. V was clipped by 2 bases and J by 5 bases; unmatched bases: 10. The CDR3 is 16 amino acids. This CDR3 is CASSQPLAGGGETQYF. CDR3 nucleotide sequence: TGTGCCAGCAGCCAACCTCTGGCGGGAGGCGGGGAGACCCAGTACTTC.

Written as DNA, the CDR3 is TGTGCCAGCACCTCCGCGTACAATGAGCAGTTCTTC. Its translation: CASTSAYNEQFF. V is TRBV7-9 and J is TRBJ2-1; D not certain. The CDR3 is 12 residues long. V dropped 7 bases and J dropped 4 bases, with 8 bases sitting between them. Germline lookup yields CDR1 SEHNR and CDR2 FQNEAQ (reference sequence).

As concerns this clonotype: The junction departs from the called germline gene at one end, perhaps through a read error. The J gene is TRBJ2-7, the V gene TRBV5-1, with 9 bases fitting TRBD1. CDR3 size: 14 residues. Germline CDR1 is SGHRS and CDR2 is YFSETQ. DNA for the CDR3: TGCGTCAGCCGTCTTGGGACAGGGTCCCAAGAGCAGTACTTC. Protein product: CVSRLGTGSQEQYF.